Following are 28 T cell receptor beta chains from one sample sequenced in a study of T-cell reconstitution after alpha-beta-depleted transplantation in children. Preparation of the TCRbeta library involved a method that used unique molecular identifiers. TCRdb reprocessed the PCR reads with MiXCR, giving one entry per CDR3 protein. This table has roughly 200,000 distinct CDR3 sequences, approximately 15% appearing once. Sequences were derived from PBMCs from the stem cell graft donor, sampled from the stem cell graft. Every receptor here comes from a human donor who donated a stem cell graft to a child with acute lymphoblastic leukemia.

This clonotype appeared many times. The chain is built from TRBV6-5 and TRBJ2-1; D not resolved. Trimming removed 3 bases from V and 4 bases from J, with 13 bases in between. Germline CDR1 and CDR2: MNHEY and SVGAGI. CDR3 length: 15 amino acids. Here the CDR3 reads CASSYNDGKYNEQFF. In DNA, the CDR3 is TGTGCCAGCAGTTATAATGACGGAAAATACAATGAGCAGTTCTTC.

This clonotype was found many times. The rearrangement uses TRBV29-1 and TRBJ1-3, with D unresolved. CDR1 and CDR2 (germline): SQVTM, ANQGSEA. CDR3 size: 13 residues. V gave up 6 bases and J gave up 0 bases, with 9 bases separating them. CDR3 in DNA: TGCAGCGTGAAAACTATCTCTGGAAACACCATATATTTT. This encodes CSVKTISGNTIYF.

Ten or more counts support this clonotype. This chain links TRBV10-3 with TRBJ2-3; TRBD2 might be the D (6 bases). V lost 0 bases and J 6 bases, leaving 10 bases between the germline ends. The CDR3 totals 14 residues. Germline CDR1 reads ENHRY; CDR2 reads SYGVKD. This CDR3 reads CAISESTSWDTQYF. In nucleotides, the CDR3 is TGTGCCATCAGTGAGTCGACTAGTTGGGATACGCAGTATTTT.

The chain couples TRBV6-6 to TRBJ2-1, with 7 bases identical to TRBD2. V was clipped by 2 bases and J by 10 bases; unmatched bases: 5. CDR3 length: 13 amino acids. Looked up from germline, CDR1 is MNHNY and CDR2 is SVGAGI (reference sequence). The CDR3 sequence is CASSYDGGNEQFF. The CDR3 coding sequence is TGTGCCAGCAGTTACGACGGGGGGAACGAGCAGTTCTTC.

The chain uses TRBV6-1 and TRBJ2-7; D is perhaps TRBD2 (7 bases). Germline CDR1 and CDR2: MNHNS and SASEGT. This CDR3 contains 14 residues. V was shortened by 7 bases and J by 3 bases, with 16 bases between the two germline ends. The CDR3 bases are TGTGCCAGCACGAAGGGGAGGGGGGGCTACGAGCAGTACTTC. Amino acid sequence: CASTKGRGGYEQYF.

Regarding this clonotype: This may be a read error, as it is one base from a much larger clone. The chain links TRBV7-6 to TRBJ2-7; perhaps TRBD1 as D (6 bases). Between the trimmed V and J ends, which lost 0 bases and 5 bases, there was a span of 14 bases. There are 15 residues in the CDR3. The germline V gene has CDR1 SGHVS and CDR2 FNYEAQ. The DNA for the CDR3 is TGTGCCAGCAGCTTAGCGCAGGGGCCGACCCACGAGCAGTACTTC. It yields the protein CASSLAQGPTHEQYF.

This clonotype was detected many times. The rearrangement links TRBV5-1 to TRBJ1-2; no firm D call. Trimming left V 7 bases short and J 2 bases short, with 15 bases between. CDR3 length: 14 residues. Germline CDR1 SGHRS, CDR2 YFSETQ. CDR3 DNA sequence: TGCGCCAGCCGCCGGGCAGAACAAAACTATGGCTACACCTTC. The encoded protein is CASRRAEQNYGYTF.

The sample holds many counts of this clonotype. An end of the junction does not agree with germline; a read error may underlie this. The CDR3 nucleotides are TGCGCCAGCAGATTGGACAGGGACAGGGCTGAAGCTTTCTTT. It yields the protein CASRLDRDRAEAFF. The gene calls are TRBV5-1 and TRBJ1-1, with 9 bases that match TRBD1. Germline V gene lookup returns CDR1 SGHRS and CDR2 YFSETQ. This CDR3 spans 14 amino acids. The entire variable domain, with the rest obtained from reference TRBV5-1 and TRBJ1-1, is as follows: KAGVTQTPRYLIKTRGQQVTLSCSPISGHRSVSWYQQTPGQGLQFLFEYFSETQRNKGNFPGRFSGRQFSNSRSEMNVSTLELGDSALYLCASRLDRDRAEAFFGQGTRLTVV.

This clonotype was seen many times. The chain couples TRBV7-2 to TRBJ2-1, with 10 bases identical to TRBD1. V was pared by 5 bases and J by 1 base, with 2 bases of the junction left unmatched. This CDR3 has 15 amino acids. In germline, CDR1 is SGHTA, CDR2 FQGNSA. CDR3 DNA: TGTGCCAGCAGCCGACAGGGGGCTTCCTACAATGAGCAGTTCTTC. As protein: CASSRQGASYNEQFF.

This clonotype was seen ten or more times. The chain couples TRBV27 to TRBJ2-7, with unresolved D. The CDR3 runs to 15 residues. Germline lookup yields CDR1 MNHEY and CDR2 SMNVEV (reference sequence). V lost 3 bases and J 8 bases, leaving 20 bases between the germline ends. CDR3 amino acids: CASSFLPTTDSKQYF. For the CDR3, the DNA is TGTGCCAGCAGTTTCCTCCCCACCACGGATTCCAAGCAGTACTTC.

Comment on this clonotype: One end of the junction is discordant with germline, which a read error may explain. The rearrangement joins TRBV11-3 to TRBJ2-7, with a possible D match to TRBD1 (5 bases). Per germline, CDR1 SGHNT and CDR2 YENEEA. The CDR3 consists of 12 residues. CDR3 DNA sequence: TGTGCCAGCAGCAACGCCAGGGCTAGTTGGAACTTC. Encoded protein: CASSNARASWNF.

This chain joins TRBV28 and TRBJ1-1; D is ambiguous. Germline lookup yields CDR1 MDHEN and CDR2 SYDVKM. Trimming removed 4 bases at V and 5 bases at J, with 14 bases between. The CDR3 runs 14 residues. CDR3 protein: CASSSLSVQTEAFF. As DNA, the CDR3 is TGTGCCAGCAGTTCCCTCTCGGTCCAGACTGAAGCTTTCTTT.

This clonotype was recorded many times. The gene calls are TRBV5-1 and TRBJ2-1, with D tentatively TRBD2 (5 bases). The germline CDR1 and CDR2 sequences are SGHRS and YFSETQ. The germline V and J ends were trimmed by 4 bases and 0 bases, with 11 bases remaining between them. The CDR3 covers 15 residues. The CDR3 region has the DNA TGCGCCAGCAGCATTAGCGTGAGCTCCTACAATGAGCAGTTCTTC. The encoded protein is CASSISVSSYNEQFF.

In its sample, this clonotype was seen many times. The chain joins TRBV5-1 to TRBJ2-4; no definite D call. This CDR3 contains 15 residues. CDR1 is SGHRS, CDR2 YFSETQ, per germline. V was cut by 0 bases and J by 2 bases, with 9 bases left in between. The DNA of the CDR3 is TGCGCCAGCAGCTTGGGACTGGGCTCCAAAAACATTCAGTACTTC. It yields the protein CASSLGLGSKNIQYF.

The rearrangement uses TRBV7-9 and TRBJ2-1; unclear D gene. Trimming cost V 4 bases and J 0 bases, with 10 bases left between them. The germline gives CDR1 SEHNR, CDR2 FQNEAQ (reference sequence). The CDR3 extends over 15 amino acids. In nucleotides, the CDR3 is TGTGCCAGCAGCTGGAGCCTGAGCTCCTACAATGAGCAGTTCTTC. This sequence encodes CASSWSLSSYNEQFF.

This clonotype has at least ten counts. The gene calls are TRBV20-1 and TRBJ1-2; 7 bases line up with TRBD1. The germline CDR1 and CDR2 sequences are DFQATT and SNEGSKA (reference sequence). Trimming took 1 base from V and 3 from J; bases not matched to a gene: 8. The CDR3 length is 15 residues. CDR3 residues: CSARGETGWYYGYTF. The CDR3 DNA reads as TGCAGTGCTAGAGGGGAGACAGGGTGGTACTATGGCTACACCTTC.

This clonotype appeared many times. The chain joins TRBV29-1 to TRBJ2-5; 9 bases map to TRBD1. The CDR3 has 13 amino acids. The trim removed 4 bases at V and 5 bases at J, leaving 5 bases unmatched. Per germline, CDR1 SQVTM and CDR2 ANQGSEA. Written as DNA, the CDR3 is TGCAGCGTTGTCCTGGGACAGGGTGAGACCCAGTACTTC. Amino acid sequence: CSVVLGQGETQYF.

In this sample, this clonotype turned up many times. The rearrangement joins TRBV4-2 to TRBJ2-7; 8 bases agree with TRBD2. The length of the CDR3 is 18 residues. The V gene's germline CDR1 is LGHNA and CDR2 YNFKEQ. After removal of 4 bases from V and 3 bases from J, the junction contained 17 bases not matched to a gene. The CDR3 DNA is TGTGCCAGCAGCCGCGAGGTAGCGGGACGGTCCGCCTACTACGAGCAGTACTTC. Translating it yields CASSREVAGRSAYYEQYF.

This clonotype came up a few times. The CDR3 nucleotides are TGCAGTGGCATAGCGGGAGGTTCTGGAGAGACCCAGTACTTC. Encoded protein: CSGIAGGSGETQYF. This sequence joins TRBV20-1 and TRBJ2-5; 10 positions match TRBD2. With 7 bases clipped from V and 4 bases from J, the junction kept 9 bases outside the gene matches. Germline V gene lookup returns CDR1 DFQATT and CDR2 SNEGSKA (reference sequence). The CDR3 runs 14 residues.

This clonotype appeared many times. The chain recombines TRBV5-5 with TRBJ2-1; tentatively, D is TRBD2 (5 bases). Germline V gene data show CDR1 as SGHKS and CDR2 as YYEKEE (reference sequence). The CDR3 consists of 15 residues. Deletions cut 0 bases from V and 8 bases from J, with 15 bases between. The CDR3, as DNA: TGTGCCAGCAGCTTGGTCGGTTTCGGAGGCGATGAGCAGTTCTTC. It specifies CASSLVGFGGDEQFF.

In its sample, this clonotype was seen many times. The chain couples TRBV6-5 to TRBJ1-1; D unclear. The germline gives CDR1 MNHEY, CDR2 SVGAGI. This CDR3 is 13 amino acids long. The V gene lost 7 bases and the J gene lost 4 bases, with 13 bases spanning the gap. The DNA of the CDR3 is TGTGCCAGCACTTCCTGGGCGGGCACTGAAGCTTTCTTT. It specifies CASTSWAGTEAFF.

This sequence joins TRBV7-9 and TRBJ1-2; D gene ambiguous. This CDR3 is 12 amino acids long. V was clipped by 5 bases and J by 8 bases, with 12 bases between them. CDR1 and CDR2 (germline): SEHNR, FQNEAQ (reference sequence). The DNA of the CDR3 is TGTGCCAGCAGCCCCAAGTTAGAAGGCTACACCTTC. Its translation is CASSPKLEGYTF.

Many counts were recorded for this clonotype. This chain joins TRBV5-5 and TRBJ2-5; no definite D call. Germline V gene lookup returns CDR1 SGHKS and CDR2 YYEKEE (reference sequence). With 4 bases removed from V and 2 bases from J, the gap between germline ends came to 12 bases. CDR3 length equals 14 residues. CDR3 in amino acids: CASSPWKNQETQYF. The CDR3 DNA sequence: TGTGCCAGCAGCCCATGGAAGAATCAAGAGACCCAGTACTTC.

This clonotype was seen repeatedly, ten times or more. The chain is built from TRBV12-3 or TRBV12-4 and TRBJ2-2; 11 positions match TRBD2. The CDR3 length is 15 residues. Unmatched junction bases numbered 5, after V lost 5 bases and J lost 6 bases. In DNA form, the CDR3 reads TGTGCCAGCAGTCGGACTAGCGGGCGGGCCGGGGAGCTGTTTTTT. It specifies CASSRTSGRAGELFF.

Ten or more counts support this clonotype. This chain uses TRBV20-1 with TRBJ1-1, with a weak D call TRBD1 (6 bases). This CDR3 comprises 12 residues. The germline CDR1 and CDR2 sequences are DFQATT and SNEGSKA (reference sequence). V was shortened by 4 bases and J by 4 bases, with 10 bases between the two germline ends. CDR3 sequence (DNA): TGCAGTGCTACCATACAGGGCACTGAAGCTTTCTTT. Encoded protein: CSATIQGTEAFF.

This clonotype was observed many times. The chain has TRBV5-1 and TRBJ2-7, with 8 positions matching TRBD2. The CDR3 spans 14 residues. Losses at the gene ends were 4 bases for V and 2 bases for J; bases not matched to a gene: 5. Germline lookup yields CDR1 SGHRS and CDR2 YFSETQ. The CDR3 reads CASSRFSGTYEQYF. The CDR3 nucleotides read TGCGCCAGCAGCCGATTTAGCGGGACCTACGAGCAGTACTTC.

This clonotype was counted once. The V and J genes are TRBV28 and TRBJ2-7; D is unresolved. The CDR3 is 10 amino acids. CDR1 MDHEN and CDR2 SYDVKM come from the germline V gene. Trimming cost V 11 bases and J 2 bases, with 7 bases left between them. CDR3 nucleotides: TGTGCCGTTGGGGCCTACGAGCAGTACTTC. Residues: CAVGAYEQYF. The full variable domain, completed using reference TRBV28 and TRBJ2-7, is DVKVTQSSRYLVKRTGEKVFLECVQDMDHENMFWYRQDPGLGLRLIYFSYDVKMKEKGDIPEGYSVSREKKERFSLILESASTNQTSMYLCAVGAYEQYFGPGTRLTVT.

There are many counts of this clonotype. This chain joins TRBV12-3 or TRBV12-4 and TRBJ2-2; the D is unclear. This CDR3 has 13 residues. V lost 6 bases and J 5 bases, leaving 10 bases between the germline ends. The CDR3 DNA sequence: TGTGCCAGCAGCCGCGGAGAGACCGGGGAGCTGTTTTTT. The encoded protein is CASSRGETGELFF.